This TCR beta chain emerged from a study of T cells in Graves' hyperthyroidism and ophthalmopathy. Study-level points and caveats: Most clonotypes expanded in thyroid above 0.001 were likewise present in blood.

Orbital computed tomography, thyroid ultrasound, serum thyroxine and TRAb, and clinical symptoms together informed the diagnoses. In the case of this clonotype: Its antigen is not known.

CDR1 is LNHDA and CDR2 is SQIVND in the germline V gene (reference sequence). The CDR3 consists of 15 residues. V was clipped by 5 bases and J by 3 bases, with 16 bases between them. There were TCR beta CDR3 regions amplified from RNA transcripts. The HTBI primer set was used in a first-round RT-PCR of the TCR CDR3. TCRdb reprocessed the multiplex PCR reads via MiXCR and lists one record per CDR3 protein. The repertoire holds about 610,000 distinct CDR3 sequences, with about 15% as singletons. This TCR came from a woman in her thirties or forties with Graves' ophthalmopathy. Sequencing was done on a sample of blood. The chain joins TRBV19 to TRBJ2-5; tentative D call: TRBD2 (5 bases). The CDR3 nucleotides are TGTGCCAGTAGTCCTTTGTCGGGGATTAAAGAGACCCAGTACTTC. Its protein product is CASSPLSGIKETQYF.